The next 2 T cell receptor beta chains were all read from a single sample in a study of CD8+CD57+ T cells in acquired aplastic anemia. CD8+CD57+ cell expansion, shown by flow cytometry, had occurred in the patients selected for sequencing. Investigators profiled TCR beta VDJ and CDR3 from genomic DNA template. In TCRdb, the reads were re-called with MiXCR into one record per CDR3 protein. The sample has approximately 190,000 distinct CDR3 sequences; under 55% are singletons. The sequencing sample was made of sorted CD4+, CD8+, or CD8+CD57+ T cells (not recorded which) from PBMCs. The receptors stem from a human donor with aplastic anemia.

The gene calls are TRBV15 and TRBJ2-5; D remains ambiguous. The V gene's germline CDR1 is LNHNV and CDR2 YYDKDF (reference sequence). Trimming stripped 9 bases from V and 1 base from J, with 24 bases between. This CDR3 spans 17 amino acids. The CDR3 spells CATKDQTRRAPQETQYF. In DNA form, the CDR3 reads TGTGCCACGAAGGACCAAACGAGACGAGCTCCCCAAGAGACCCAGTACTTC.

The table lists this clonotype with a few counts. Since a much larger clone is just one base distant, this may be a read error. This CDR3 is CASSLGQGILLNTEAFF. CDR3 sequence (DNA): TGTGCCAGCAGCCTCGGACAGGGAATTCTTCTGAACACTGAAGCTTTCTTT. The chain is built from TRBV11-1 and TRBJ1-1; TRBD1 matches at 8 bases. Germline CDR1 SGHAT, CDR2 FQDESV (reference sequence). The junction had 11 bases not matched to a gene; V was cut back by 5 bases and J by 0 bases. There are 17 residues in the CDR3. The variable domain in full, with the rest retrieved from reference TRBV11-1 and TRBJ1-1, is EAEVAQSPRYKITEKSQAVAFWCDPISGHATLYWYRQILGQGPELLVQFQDESVVDDSQLPKDRFSAERLKGVDSTLKIQPAELGDSAMYLCASSLGQGILLNTEAFFGQGTRLTVV.